This T cell receptor beta chain came from a study of CD8 T cells in Susac syndrome. Trimming removed 7 bases at V and 0 bases at J, with 13 bases between. The CDR3 has 15 residues. Reverse transcription of roughly 0.5 to 1 ug RNA used random hexamers. TCRdb re-analysed the immunoSEQ multiplex PCR reads in MiXCR, keeping a single row per CDR3 protein. The data hold approximately 210,000 distinct CDR3 sequences, with about 94% observed a single time. Input material: CD4+ T cells from PBMCs. The clonotype comes from a human donor with Susac syndrome. This sequence joins TRBV12-3 or TRBV12-4 and TRBJ2-1, with D possibly TRBD2 on 6 matching bases. The CDR3, as DNA: TGTGCCAGCAACTCATTTAGCGGCTCCTACAATGAGCAGTTCTTC. Translated: CASNSFSGSYNEQFF.